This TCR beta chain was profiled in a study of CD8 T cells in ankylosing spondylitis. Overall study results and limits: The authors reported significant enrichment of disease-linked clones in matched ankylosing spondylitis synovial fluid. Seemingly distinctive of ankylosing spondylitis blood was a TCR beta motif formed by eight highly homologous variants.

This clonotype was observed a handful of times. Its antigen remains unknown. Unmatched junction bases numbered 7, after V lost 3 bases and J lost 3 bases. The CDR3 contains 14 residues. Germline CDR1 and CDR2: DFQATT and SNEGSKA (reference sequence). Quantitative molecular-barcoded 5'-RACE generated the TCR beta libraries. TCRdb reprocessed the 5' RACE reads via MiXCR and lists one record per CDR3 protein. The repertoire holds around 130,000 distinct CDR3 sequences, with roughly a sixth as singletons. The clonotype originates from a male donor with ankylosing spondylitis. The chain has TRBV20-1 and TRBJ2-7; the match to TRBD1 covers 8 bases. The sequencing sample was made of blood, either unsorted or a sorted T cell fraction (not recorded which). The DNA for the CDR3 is TGCAGTGCTAGGAGGCCGGACAGGGTCTACGAGCAGTACTTC. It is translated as CSARRPDRVYEQYF.